A selection of T cell receptor beta chains follows, all from one sample in a study of human T cells and chemical hapten exposure. MiXCR, run by TCRdb on the RACE reads, gives a single entry per CDR3 protein. Of about 48,000 distinct CDR3 sequences listed, 9.9% were seen once; the top ten hold around 17%. The starting material was whole blood, obtained in connection with sensitization to the hapten diphenylcyclopropenone (DPC). The origin of the receptors is a woman between 40 and 50 years old with alopecia areata. Some clones in this sample may be carry-over from other donors' samples. Each CDR3 is given with its conserved first and last residue.

TRBV6-2/TRBV6-3,TRBJ1-1,CASNDRGGRTEAFF
TRBV5-1,TRBJ2-7,CASSRHDEQYF
TRBV6-1,TRBJ1-6,CASSEVFRPLHF
TRBV20-1,TRBJ1-5,CSASKVGGVGSNQPQHF
TRBV27,TRBJ2-5,CASSLRADQETQYF
TRBV6-5,TRBJ2-6,CASSYSGQGSGANVLTF
TRBV5-1,TRBJ2-5,CASSLASGLAEQETQYF
TRBV9,TRBJ1-1,CASSIGTLNTEAFF
TRBV28,TRBJ1-2,CASSFQGSNYGYTF
TRBV6-1,TRBJ1-1,CATHLGTEAFF
TRBV7-9,TRBJ1-1,CASSLVLGATEAFF
TRBV25-1,TRBJ2-1,CASSEGQGGTSRAYNEQFF
TRBV4-1,TRBJ2-2,CASRRPGFPGELFF
TRBV6-4,TRBJ2-1,CASSSSGTGVDEQFF
TRBV27,TRBJ2-6,CASSLGQGFLYSGANVLTF
TRBV5-1,TRBJ2-1,CASSLVASGLNEQFF
TRBV14,TRBJ2-1,CASSQDLGTPGFF
TRBV5-1,TRBJ2-7,CASSLGQGEDYEQYF
TRBV3-1,TRBJ2-3,CASSQARDTDTQYF
TRBV7-9,TRBJ1-1,CAGEQTEVNTEAFF
TRBV6-1,TRBJ1-1,CASSESGLDTEAFF
TRBV19,TRBJ2-7,CASSNPPGSEQYF
TRBV20-1,TRBJ2-7,CSARGAFGAGGRTYEQYF